Reported below is one TCR beta chain. Its antigen is currently unknown. This specimen includes other DNA sequences encoding the same CDR3. Deep was the level used in running the assay. Some clones are missing from TCRdb's copy, which holds only in-frame ones; the method was immunoSEQ multiplex PCR. The sample includes about 2 million clones, 85% to 95% of them seen just once. This sample was included in a study of shared clonotypes between healthy human individuals. Study outcomes and limitations: Some clonotypes were shared by all four sorted-subset donors, while others were not shared. The non-shared ones had lower generation probabilities than the shared ones.

Trimming left V 1 base short and J 4 bases short, with 7 bases between. Per the germline V gene, CDR1 is SGHTA and CDR2 is FQGNSA. The CDR3 contains 13 residues. Caucasian adults residing in Nashville, Tennessee made up all the donors. CD45RA+ naive and CD45RA-negative memory subsets were separated from CD4+ cells. The rearrangement joins TRBV7-2 to TRBJ2-5; D unclear. This TCR came from a man in his late teens or twenties in good health. The specimen sequenced was naive CD4+ T cells sorted from blood. Subset in this sample: CD45RA+ positively selected. The CDR3: CASSLVGRETQYF. As DNA, the CDR3 is TGTGCCAGCAGCTTAGTTGGTCGAGAGACCCAGTACTTC. The full variable domain, completed using reference TRBV7-2 and TRBJ2-5, is GAGVSQSPSNKVTEKGKDVELRCDPISGHTALYWYRQSLGQGLEFLIYFQGNSAPDKSGLPSDRFSAERTGGSVSTLTIQRTQQEDSAVYLCASSLVGRETQYFGPGTRLLVL.